This T cell receptor beta chain was sequenced for a study of cytomegalovirus exposure and HLA in healthy donors. Study background: Sequencing of 150 million to 200 million T cells in an earlier analysis found about 120 million unique TCR beta sequences. Whole-study results and caveats: Per a prior analysis, the majority of TCR beta V segments were productive roughly 87% or roughly 30% of the time. Most of the CMV-associated TCR beta chains (in a later analysis) appeared to be HLA-restricted.

13 Jbeta primers and 60 Vbeta primers were used for the PCR. Libraries were prepared by immunoSEQ multiplex PCR; TCRdb keeps only in-frame clonotypes and omits some of them. The sample lists 65,000 to 100,000 clones, 60% to 80% seen once, with nearly 6% in the top ten. Germline assignment: CDR1 LNHNV and CDR2 YYDKDF (reference sequence). CDR3 length equals 18 residues. V was pared by 6 bases and J by 0 bases, with 12 bases of the junction left unmatched. Concerning this clone: No antigen is known for it.

The TCR originated in a female donor in good health and CMV-seronegative. Sequenced: PBMCs. The chain has TRBV15 and TRBJ1-4; TRBD1 matches 8 bases. CDR3 sequence: CATRTGAATLATNEKLFF. DNA of the CDR3: TGTGCCACCAGGACAGGGGCCGCCACCCTTGCAACTAATGAAAAACTGTTTTTT.